This TCR beta chain originates from a study of blood T cell repertoires in COVID-19. Libraries were prepared by immunoSEQ multiplex PCR; TCRdb keeps only in-frame clonotypes and omits some of them. Of some 400,000 clones in the sample, roughly 89% were seen once. The CDR3 is made up of 19 amino acids. J lost 5 bases, V lost 4 bases, and 19 bases had no gene match. CDR1 is SGHDT and CDR2 is YYEEEE in the germline V gene. This clone came up once. Cohorts were assigned according to the clinical history that participants reported. The receptor was isolated from a woman aged 25 to 39 who had recovered from COVID-19. Source material: PBMCs or T cells enriched from blood (not recorded which). This sequence joins TRBV5-6 and TRBJ2-2; 8 bases agree with TRBD2. The CDR3 loop is CASSPPTGGPRSGTGELFF. The DNA of the CDR3 is TGTGCCAGCAGCCCGCCAACGGGAGGGCCTCGATCAGGGACCGGGGAGCTGTTTTTT.